The clone carrying this T cell receptor (beta chain) came up once. This record comes from a study of blood T cell repertoires in COVID-19. Study at large: Italy, Spain and the United States were the sources of the convalescent and acute COVID-19 samples. Nucleic acid was either cDNA or gDNA, and it came from T cells, B-cell-depleted T cells, or PBMCs.

As processed by the authors: Reference gene primer amplification in the assay estimated nucleated cell counts. Assay used: immunoSEQ multiplex PCR; TCRdb lists only in-frame clones, some missing. That table supplies the V and J calls and clone size; D and trimming were determined from the DNA. The sample has around 210,000 clones, about three quarters seen once. The receptor was derived from a woman in her sixties or seventies with acute or convalescent COVID-19. The sequencing sample was made of peripheral blood.

This CDR3 is CASSLVLAGDSGELFF. The CDR3 coding sequence is TGTGCCAGCAGCTTAGTGCTAGCGGGAGATTCCGGGGAGCTGTTTTTT. The chain employs TRBV7-6 and TRBJ2-2; 10 positions agree with TRBD2. The CDR3 consists of 16 residues. Germline V gene data show CDR1 as SGHVS and CDR2 as FNYEAQ. The trim removed 1 base at V and 6 bases at J, leaving 5 bases unmatched.